The rows below give T cell receptor beta chains drawn from one sample of a study of radiation and T cells in renal cell carcinoma. Measured with immunoSEQ multiplex PCR; TCRdb has only the in-frame clones, and not every one. The sample has about 77,000 clones, around four fifths seen once; the top ten hold approximately 2.3%. The sample was blood, taken from a patient whose treatment included radiotherapy and nephrectomy. The receptors here all came from a woman aged 55-70 years with renal cell carcinoma. The CDR3 runs from the conserved cysteine through the conserved F or W. The D gene is left open where the match is weak. Clone size, where shown, is once, few, many, or a class for clones that have expanded.

j_gene | v_gene | d_gene | abundance | CDR3nt | CDR3aa
TRBJ1-1 | TRBV7-6 | NA | NA | TGTGCCAGCAGGATTGGCCACGGGGGTAACACTGAAGCTTTCTTT | CASRIGHGGNTEAFF
TRBJ2-7 | TRBV6-1 | NA | few | TGTGCCAGCAGTGAATGGTTCGGCAGCTACGAGCAGTACTTC | CASSEWFGSYEQYF
TRBJ1-5 | TRBV15 | NA | once | TGTGCCACCAGCAGAGACAGGGATCAGCCCCAGCATTTT | CATSRDRDQPQHF
TRBJ2-7 | TRBV19 | NA | NA | TGTGCCAGTAGTACCCCCGGGAGCGAGCAGTACTTC | CASSTPGSEQYF
TRBJ2-3 | TRBV28 | TRBD2 | NA | TGTGCCAGCAGCCGGGGGGATAGCACAGATACGCAGTATTTT | CASSRGDSTDTQYF
TRBJ1-2 | TRBV4-1 | NA | NA | TGCGCCAGCAGCCAAGGGGTCCTAACGGTTGGCTACACCTTC | CASSQGVLTVGYTF
TRBJ1-1 | TRBV6-5 | NA | NA | TGTGCCAGCAGTTACGGGTCGAACGGGAGGGCTGAAGCTTTCTTT | CASSYGSNGRAEAFF
TRBJ2-7 | TRBV28 | TRBD2 | NA | TGTGCCAGCAGTCCCCGGGGGGGGGAAGAGCAGTACTTC | CASSPRGGEEQYF
TRBJ2-7 | TRBV5-1 | TRBD1 | NA | TGCGCCAGCAGCGCCGGGACAGGTTATCCACACTCCTACGAGCAGTACTTC | CASSAGTGYPHSYEQYF
TRBJ2-3 | TRBV9 | NA | once | TGTGCCAGCAGCACTGGGACAGAGGGGGGAACAGATACGCAGTATTTT | CASSTGTEGGTDTQYF
TRBJ2-3 | TRBV7-9 | NA | NA | TGTGCCAGCAGCTTAGCCCCAGTGGTGTGGGGCACAGATACGCAGTATTTT | CASSLAPVVWGTDTQYF
TRBJ1-1 | TRBV9 | NA | NA | TGTGCCAGCAGCGCGGATGGGGGGACTGAAGCTTTCTTT | CASSADGGTEAFF
TRBJ2-1 | TRBV19 | TRBD2 | NA | TGTGCCAGTAGTATAGAGCTAGCGGGGGCCTACAATGAGCAGTTCTTC | CASSIELAGAYNEQFF
TRBJ1-4 | TRBV27 | NA | NA | TGTGCCAGCAGTTTCAAGGGGATGGGTGAAAAACTGTTTTTT | CASSFKGMGEKLFF
TRBJ1-1 | TRBV4-1 | NA | NA | TGCGCCAGCAGCCAAGTTTTGTCAGGGAAGACTGAAGCTTTCTTT | CASSQVLSGKTEAFF
TRBJ1-2 | TRBV6-5 | TRBD1 | NA | TGTGCCAGCAGCCCCGACAGGGACTATGGCTACACCTTC | CASSPDRDYGYTF
TRBJ2-5 | TRBV2 | TRBD1 | NA | TGTGCCACCGGGGACAGGGTAGAGACCCAGTACTTC | CATGDRVETQYF
TRBJ2-3 | TRBV7-9 | NA | NA | TGTGCCAGCAGCTTAGTGGGGGCTGGGGTAGTTACGCAGTATTTT | CASSLVGAGVVTQYF
TRBJ2-7 | TRBV7-2 | TRBD1 | NA | TGTGCCAGCAGCTTAGTAGGACAGGAGCTCTACGAGCAGTACTTC | CASSLVGQELYEQYF
TRBJ2-5 | TRBV6-1 | TRBD2 | NA | TGTGCCAGCAGCGAAAAGATGCCGGGACTAGCGGTGAGGGAGACCCAGTACTTC | CASSEKMPGLAVRETQYF
TRBJ1-5 | TRBV2 | NA | NA | TGTGCCAGCAGTGGGGACGGATTGAATCAGCCCCAGCATTTT | CASSGDGLNQPQHF
TRBJ2-1 | TRBV5-1 | TRBD2 | NA | TGCGCCAGCACCCGGACTAGCGCAGAGAGGGCGTACAATGAGCAGTTCTTC | CASTRTSAERAYNEQFF
TRBJ1-1 | TRBV2 | TRBD1 | few | TGTGCCAGCTCGACAGGGGGCGATCTTGAAGCTTTCTTT | CASSTGGDLEAFF
TRBJ1-1 | TRBV4-1 | NA | many | TGCGCCAGCAGCCAGGTGGGAGGGGAAACTGAAGCTTTCTTT | CASSQVGGETEAFF
TRBJ1-2 | TRBV6-6 | TRBD1 | NA | TGTGCCAGCACTGGGACAGCCTATGGCTACACCTTC | CASTGTAYGYTF
TRBJ1-2 | TRBV5-4 | NA | NA | TGTGCCAGCAGCTTGGCCGTAGGTGTGGAGTACTATGGCTACACCTTC | CASSLAVGVEYYGYTF
TRBJ1-2 | TRBV19 | TRBD1 | NA | TGTGCCAGTAGCTATTACCCCCGGGACAGGGGCTACACCTTC | CASSYYPRDRGYTF
TRBJ1-3 | TRBV28 | NA | NA | TGTGCCAGCAGTCCAACCGGACAGCTCTCTGGAAACACCATATATTTT | CASSPTGQLSGNTIYF
TRBJ2-1 | TRBV9 | NA | NA | TGTGCCAGCAGTGAACGTCAGGGGAGGATCTACAATGAGCAGTTCTTC | CASSERQGRIYNEQFF
TRBJ2-5 | TRBV7-2 | TRBD2 | NA | TGTGCCAGCAGCTTAGGGAGTCTAGCGGGAGTACCACGGGAGACCCAGTACTTC | CASSLGSLAGVPRETQYF
TRBJ2-5 | TRBV5-4 | TRBD2 | NA | TGTGCCAGCAGCTTGTGGTCTAGCGGGACCGAGACCCAGTACTTC | CASSLWSSGTETQYF
TRBJ1-4 | TRBV7-8 | TRBD1 | NA | TGTGCCAGCAGCCAAAGACAGGGGGCAGGTGGGACAACTAATGAAAAACTGTTTTTT | CASSQRQGAGGTTNEKLFF
TRBJ1-5 | TRBV19 | NA | NA | TGTGCCAGTAGTATTAGGGGGGTTGGCAATCAGCCCCAGCATTTT | CASSIRGVGNQPQHF
TRBJ2-5 | TRBV6-6 | NA | NA | TGTGCCAGCAGTCCCGGGCTGGGGGCGAGCGGTGAGCAGTACTTC | CASSPGLGASGEQYF